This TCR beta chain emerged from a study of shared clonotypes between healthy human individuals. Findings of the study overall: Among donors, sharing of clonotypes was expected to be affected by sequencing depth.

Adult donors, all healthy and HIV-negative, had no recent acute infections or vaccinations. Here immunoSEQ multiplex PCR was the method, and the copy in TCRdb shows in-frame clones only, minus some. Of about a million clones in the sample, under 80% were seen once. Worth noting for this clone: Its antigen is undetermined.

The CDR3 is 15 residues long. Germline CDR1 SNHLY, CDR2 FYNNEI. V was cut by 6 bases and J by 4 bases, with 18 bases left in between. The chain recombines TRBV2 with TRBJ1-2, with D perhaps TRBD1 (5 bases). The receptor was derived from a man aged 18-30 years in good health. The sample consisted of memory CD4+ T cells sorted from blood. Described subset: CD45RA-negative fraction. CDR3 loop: CASSASGPPSYGYTF. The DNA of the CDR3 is TGTGCCAGCAGCGCTTCGGGACCCCCCTCCTATGGCTACACCTTC.